This T cell receptor beta chain emerged from a study of blood T cell repertoires in COVID-19. The length of the CDR3 is 14 residues. Trimming shortened V by 3 bases and J by 6 bases, and 14 bases separated the two germline ends. The germline V gene encodes CDR1 MNHEY and CDR2 SMNVEV (reference sequence). How the authors handled the data: How many nucleated cells were present was estimated from reference gene primer amplification. Sequenced by immunoSEQ multiplex PCR; TCRdb stores in-frame clones only, minus some. D and trimming come from the DNA, and the V and J calls and clone size come from that table. Here the sample spans more than 110,000 clones, roughly four fifths being singletons.

The sequenced sample consisted of peripheral blood. The source of this sequence is a woman aged 55 to 70 with acute or convalescent COVID-19. The chain links TRBV27 to TRBJ1-2; tentative D call: TRBD1 (6 bases). The CDR3 spells CASSLSRQGHGYTF. CDR3 DNA: TGTGCCAGCAGTTTGTCTCGGCAGGGGCATGGCTACACCTTC.